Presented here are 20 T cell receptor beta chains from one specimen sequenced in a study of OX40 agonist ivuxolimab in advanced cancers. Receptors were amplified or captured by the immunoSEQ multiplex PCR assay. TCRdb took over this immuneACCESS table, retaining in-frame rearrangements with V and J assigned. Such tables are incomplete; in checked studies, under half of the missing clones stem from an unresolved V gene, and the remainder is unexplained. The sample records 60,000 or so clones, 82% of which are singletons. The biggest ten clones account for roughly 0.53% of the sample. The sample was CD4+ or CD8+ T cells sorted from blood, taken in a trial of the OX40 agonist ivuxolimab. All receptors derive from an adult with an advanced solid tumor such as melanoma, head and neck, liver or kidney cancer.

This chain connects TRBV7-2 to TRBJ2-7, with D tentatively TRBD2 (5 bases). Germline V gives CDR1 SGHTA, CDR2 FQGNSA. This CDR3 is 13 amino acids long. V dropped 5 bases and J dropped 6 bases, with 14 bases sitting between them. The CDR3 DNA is TGTGCCAGCAGCCCAACCCCGGGAAGCGAGCAGTACTTC. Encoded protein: CASSPTPGSEQYF.

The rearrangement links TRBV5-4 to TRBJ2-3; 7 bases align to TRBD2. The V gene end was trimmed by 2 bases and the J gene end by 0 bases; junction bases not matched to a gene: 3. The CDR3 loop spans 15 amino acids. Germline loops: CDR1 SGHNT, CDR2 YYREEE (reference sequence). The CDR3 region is CASSFRAGSTDTQYF. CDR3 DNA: TGTGCCAGCAGCTTCCGAGCGGGAAGCACAGATACGCAGTATTTT.

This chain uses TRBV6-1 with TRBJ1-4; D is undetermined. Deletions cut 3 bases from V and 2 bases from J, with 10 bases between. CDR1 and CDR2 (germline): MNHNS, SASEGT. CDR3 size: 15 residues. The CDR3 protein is CASSDRGNTNEKLFF. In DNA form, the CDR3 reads TGTGCCAGCAGTGATAGAGGGAATACTAATGAAAAACTGTTTTTT.

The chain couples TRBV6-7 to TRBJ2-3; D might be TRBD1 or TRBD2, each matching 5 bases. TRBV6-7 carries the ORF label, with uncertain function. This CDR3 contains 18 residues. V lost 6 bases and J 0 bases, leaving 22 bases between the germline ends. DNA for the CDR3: TGTGCCAGCAGCTACCCTCCTACTGGGGGATCTAGCACAGATACGCAGTATTTT. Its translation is CASSYPPTGGSSTDTQYF.

The CDR3 region has the DNA TGTGCCAGCAGCTTAGCTAGCACAGATACGCAGTATTTT. It codes for CASSLASTDTQYF. The chain combines TRBV11-2 with TRBJ2-3; D is unresolved. Germline V gives CDR1 SGHAT, CDR2 FQNNGV. The V and J ends lost 1 base and 0 bases respectively, with 2 bases between them. This CDR3 comprises 13 residues. Variable domain in full (rest from reference TRBV11-2 and TRBJ2-3): EAGVAQSPRYKIIEKRQSVAFWCNPISGHATLYWYQQILGQGPKLLIQFQNNGVVDDSQLPKDRFSAERLKGVDSTLKIQPAKLEDSAVYLCASSLASTDTQYFGPGTRLTVL.

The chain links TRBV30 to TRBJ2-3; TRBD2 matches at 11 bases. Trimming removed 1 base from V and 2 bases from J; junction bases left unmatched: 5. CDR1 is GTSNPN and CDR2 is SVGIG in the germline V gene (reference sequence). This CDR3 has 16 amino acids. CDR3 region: CAWSEGLAVNTDTQYF. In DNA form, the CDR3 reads TGTGCCTGGAGTGAGGGACTAGCGGTTAACACAGATACGCAGTATTTT.

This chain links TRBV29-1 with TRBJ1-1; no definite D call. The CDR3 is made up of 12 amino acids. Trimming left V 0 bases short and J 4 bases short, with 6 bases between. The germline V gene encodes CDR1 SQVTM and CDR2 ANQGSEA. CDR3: CSVEEPGTEAFF. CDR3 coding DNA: TGCAGCGTTGAAGAGCCGGGCACTGAAGCTTTCTTT.

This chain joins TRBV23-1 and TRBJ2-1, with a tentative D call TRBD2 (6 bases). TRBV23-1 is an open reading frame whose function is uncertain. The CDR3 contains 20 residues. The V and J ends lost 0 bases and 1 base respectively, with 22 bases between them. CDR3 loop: CASSQSWALSGRPSYNEQFF. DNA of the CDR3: TGCGCCAGCAGTCAATCGTGGGCGCTTTCCGGGAGACCTTCCTACAATGAGCAGTTCTTC.

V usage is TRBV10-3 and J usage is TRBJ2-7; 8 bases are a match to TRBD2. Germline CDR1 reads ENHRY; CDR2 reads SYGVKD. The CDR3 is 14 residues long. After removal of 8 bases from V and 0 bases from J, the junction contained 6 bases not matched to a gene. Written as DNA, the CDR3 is TGTGCCATCCGGACTAGCTTGAGCTCCTACGAGCAGTACTTC. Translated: CAIRTSLSSYEQYF.

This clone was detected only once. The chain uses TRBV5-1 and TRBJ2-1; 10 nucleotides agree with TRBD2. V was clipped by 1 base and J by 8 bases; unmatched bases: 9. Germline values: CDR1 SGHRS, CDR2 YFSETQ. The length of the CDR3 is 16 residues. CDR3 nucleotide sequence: TGCGCCAGCAGCTTGATCCCTAGCGGGAGCGTAGATGAGCAGTTCTTC. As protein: CASSLIPSGSVDEQFF.

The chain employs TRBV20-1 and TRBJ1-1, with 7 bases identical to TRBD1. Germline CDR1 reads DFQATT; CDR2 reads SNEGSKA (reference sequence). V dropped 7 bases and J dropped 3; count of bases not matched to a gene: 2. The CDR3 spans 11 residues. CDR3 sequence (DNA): TGCAGTGGTCAGGGGGACACTGAAGCTTTCTTT. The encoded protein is CSGQGDTEAFF.

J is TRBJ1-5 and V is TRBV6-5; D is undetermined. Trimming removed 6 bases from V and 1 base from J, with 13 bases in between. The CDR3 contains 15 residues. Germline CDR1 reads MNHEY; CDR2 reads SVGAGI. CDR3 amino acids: CASSRYFDSNQPQHF. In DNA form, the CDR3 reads TGTGCCAGCAGCCGCTACTTTGACAGCAATCAGCCCCAGCATTTT.

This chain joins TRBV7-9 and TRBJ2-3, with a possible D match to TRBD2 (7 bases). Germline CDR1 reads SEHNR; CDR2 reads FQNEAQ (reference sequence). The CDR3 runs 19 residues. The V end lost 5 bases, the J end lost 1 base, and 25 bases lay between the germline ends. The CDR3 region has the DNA TGTGCCAGCAGCCCAGGGAGGGGGGCGATGGACGAGGGCACAGATACGCAGTATTTT. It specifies CASSPGRGAMDEGTDTQYF.

CDR3 sequence reads: CASSLARLGERDEQYF. DNA for the CDR3: TGTGCCAGCAGCTTAGCCCGGCTAGGCGAAAGGGACGAGCAGTACTTC. The chain employs TRBV11-1 and TRBJ2-7; the D is unclear. The V end was cut by 0 bases, the J end by 5 bases, with 17 bases between. The CDR3 contains 16 residues. Germline values: CDR1 SGHAT, CDR2 FQDESV (reference sequence).

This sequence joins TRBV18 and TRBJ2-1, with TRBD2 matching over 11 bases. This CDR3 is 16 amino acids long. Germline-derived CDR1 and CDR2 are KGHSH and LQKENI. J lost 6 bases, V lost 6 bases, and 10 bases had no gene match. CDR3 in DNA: TGTGCCAGCTCCTGGGGTCAAGGGACTAGCGGCAATGAGCAGTTCTTC. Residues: CASSWGQGTSGNEQFF.

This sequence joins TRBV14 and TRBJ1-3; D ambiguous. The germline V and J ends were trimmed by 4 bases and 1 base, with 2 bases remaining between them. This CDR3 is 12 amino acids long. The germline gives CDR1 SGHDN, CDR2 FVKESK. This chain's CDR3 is CASSPSGNTIYF. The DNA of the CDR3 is TGTGCCAGCAGCCCTTCTGGAAACACCATATATTTT.

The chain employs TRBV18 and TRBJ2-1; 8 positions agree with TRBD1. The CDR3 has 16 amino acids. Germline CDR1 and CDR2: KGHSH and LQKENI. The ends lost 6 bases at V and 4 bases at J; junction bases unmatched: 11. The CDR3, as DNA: TGTGCCAGCTCGCCCCAGGGGGCGAATCAGTACAATGAGCAGTTCTTC. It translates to CASSPQGANQYNEQFF.

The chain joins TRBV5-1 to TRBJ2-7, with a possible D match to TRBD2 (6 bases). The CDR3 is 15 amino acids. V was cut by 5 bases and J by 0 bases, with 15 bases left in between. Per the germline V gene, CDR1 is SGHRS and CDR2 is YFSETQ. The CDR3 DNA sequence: TGCGCCAGCAGGTCGGGGATAGCGGCCTCCTACGAGCAGTACTTC. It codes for CASRSGIAASYEQYF.

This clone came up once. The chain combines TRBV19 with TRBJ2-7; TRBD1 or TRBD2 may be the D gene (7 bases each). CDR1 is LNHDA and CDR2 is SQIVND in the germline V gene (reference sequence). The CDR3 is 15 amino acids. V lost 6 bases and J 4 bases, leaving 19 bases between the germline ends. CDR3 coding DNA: TGTGCCAGTAGGGAAGCGGGACAGAGTTTTTACGAGCAGTACTTC. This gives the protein CASREAGQSFYEQYF.

The CDR3, as DNA: TGTGCCAGCAGTAGGGGCGGAGAGCAGTACTTC. Its protein product is CASSRGGEQYF. This chain links TRBV6-1 with TRBJ2-7; tentative D call: TRBD1 (5 bases). V lost 5 bases to trimming and J lost 7 bases, with 9 bases between them. The V gene's germline CDR1 is MNHNS and CDR2 SASEGT. The CDR3 has 11 amino acids.